A selection of T cell receptor beta chains follows, all from one sample in a study of T cells in Graves' hyperthyroidism and ophthalmopathy. One entry per CDR3 protein results from TCRdb running MiXCR on the multiplex PCR reads. Here the sample spans roughly 360,000 distinct CDR3 sequences, approximately 13% being singletons. The specimen was blood. The receptors shown here come from a young man with Graves' hyperthyroidism that later progressed to Graves' ophthalmopathy. CDR3s include the opening cysteine and the closing phenylalanine or tryptophan. The D gene is left open where the match is weak. Some rows have no size entry. The others give once, few or many, or a class for an expanded clone.

clone_size,d_call,v_call,j_call,cdr3_nt,cdr3_aa
NA,NA,TRBV29-1,TRBJ1-1,TGCAGCGCCACGGAGGGGGAGTGGGCTGAAGCTTTCTTT,CSATEGEWAEAFF
many,NA,TRBV6-5,TRBJ1-1,TGTGCCAGCAGTTACTCGGCCTTCAACACTGAAGCTTTCTTT,CASSYSAFNTEAFF
few,NA,TRBV6-5,TRBJ1-6,TGTGCCAGCAGTTACTTTGGGAATTCACCCCTCCACTTT,CASSYFGNSPLHF
few,TRBD2,TRBV7-2,TRBJ2-3,TGTGCCAGCAGCTTAGGGGTAGCGGGGGGGATAGATACGCAGTATTTT,CASSLGVAGGIDTQYF
NA,TRBD1,TRBV12-3/TRBV12-4,TRBJ1-4,TGTGCCAGCAGCCATGGACAGGGGCGAGAAAAACTGTTTTTT,CASSHGQGREKLFF
many,NA,TRBV6-1,TRBJ2-1,TGTGCCAGCACCGAAAGCCCCCTTCGATTCTCCTACAATGAGCAGTTCTTC,CASTESPLRFSYNEQFF
many,NA,TRBV18,TRBJ1-2,TGTGCCAGCTCGTACAGACAGACGGGGGACTATGGCTACACCTTC,CASSYRQTGDYGYTF
many,NA,TRBV11-2,TRBJ2-7,TGTGCCAGCAGCTTTGAACAACCTCGCGAGCAGTACTTC,CASSFEQPREQYF
many,NA,TRBV6-4,TRBJ2-5,TGTGCCAGCCTGGGGGGGCAGGGGGGCCAAGAGACCCAGTACTTC,CASLGGQGGQETQYF
few,TRBD1,TRBV11-2,TRBJ2-2,TGTGCCAGCAGCTTAGCCGTGGGACAGGGATCCGGGGAGCTGTTTTTT,CASSLAVGQGSGELFF
NA,NA,TRBV6-1,TRBJ1-5,TGTGCCAGCACCCACGGGACATCACGCAATCAGCCCCAGCATTTT,CASTHGTSRNQPQHF
NA,TRBD1,TRBV29-1,TRBJ1-2,TGCAGCGTCGGGACAGGGGGAAGCTACGGCTACACCTTC,CSVGTGGSYGYTF
few,NA,TRBV7-9,TRBJ1-4,TGTGCCAGCAGCACTAAAGTGGACCGGGTATGGGAAAAACTGTTTTTT,CASSTKVDRVWEKLFF